This T cell receptor beta chain was observed in a study of T-cell memory formation after mild COVID-19. TCRdb redid the calling of the 5' RACE reads with MiXCR, one entry per CDR3 protein. The sample records about 190,000 distinct CDR3 sequences, around 19% being singletons. Trimming removed 8 bases from V and 8 bases from J, with 12 bases in between. Germline V gene data show CDR1 as SNHLY and CDR2 as FYNNEI. This CDR3 contains 11 residues. The source is an adult woman who had mild COVID-19 (a few samples of this study predate the infection). Cell type and time point are not known. The source material was PBMCs or a T cell subset sorted from them (not recorded which). The rearrangement uses TRBV2 and TRBJ1-1; tentatively, D is TRBD1 (5 bases). The CDR3 DNA reads TGTGCCAGCGGGGCACGGGGAGAAGCTTTCTTT. It codes for CASGARGEAFF.